This T cell receptor (beta chain) was captured by sequencing in a study of blood T cell repertoires in COVID-19. Overall study context: COVID-19 samples, acute and convalescent, were from the United States, Italy and Spain. From T cells, B-cell-depleted T cells, or PBMCs came the material, which was cDNA or gDNA.

Profiled with immunoSEQ multiplex PCR; TCRdb holds only in-frame clones, not every one. Here the sample spans around 100,000 clones, under 90% being singletons. J gave up 9 bases and V 4 bases, and 11 bases lay outside the gene matches. CDR3 length: 16 amino acids. From germline, CDR1 is LGHDT and CDR2 YNNKEL (reference sequence). The V gene is TRBV3-1 (or the pseudogene TRBV3-2), the J gene TRBJ2-1, with 11 bases fitting TRBD1. This sequence was found in a human donor in a cohort sampled during active COVID-19. Source material: peripheral blood. The CDR3 is CASSLRDRGAGREQFF. CDR3 nucleotide sequence: TGTGCCAGCAGCCTCCGGGACAGGGGGGCCGGTCGTGAGCAGTTCTTC.